These 17 T cell receptor beta chains share one sample of origin, sequenced in a study of cytomegalovirus exposure and HLA in healthy donors. 13 Jbeta primers and 60 Vbeta primers were used for the PCR. This table comes from immunoSEQ multiplex PCR, and its TCRdb copy is limited to in-frame clones, with some not included. The top ten clones hold about a tenth of a sample with around 150,000 clones, 80% to 90% of them seen once. Source material: PBMCs. The receptor set was obtained from a man aged 18-30 years in good health and CMV-seropositive.

The rearrangement joins TRBV19 to TRBJ1-4; 7 bases map to TRBD1. Looked up from germline, CDR1 is LNHDA and CDR2 is SQIVND (reference sequence). V shed 4 bases and J 3 bases; nucleotides not matched to a gene: 5. The length of the CDR3 is 15 residues. The CDR3 coding sequence is TGTGCCAGTAGTACATCCGGGACAGCTAATGAAAAACTGTTTTTT. It encodes CASSTSGTANEKLFF.

About this clone itself: This CDR3 is also generated by other DNA sequences in the sample. This chain connects TRBV4-1 to TRBJ1-1; D ambiguous. The V end lost 0 bases, the J end lost 1 base, and 3 bases lay between the germline ends. Per the germline V gene, CDR1 is MGHRA and CDR2 is YSYEKL. The length of the CDR3 is 13 residues. DNA of the CDR3: TGCGCCAGCAGCCAAGACAGGAACACTGAAGCTTTCTTT. Translated: CASSQDRNTEAFF.

The chain has TRBV19 and TRBJ1-2, with D possibly matching TRBD1 (6 bases). This CDR3 has 17 residues. The germline gives CDR1 LNHDA, CDR2 SQIVND (reference sequence). Deletions cut 2 bases from V and 2 bases from J, with 18 bases between. The CDR3 loop is CASSIFSGGRTNYGYTF. CDR3 nucleotide sequence: TGTGCCAGTAGTATATTTTCGGGGGGGCGGACCAACTATGGCTACACCTTC.

This chain joins TRBV27 and TRBJ1-5; D not certain. CDR3 size: 13 residues. V lost 6 bases to trimming and J lost 2 bases, with 8 bases between them. Per germline, CDR1 MNHEY and CDR2 SMNVEV (reference sequence). In DNA form, the CDR3 reads TGTGCCAGCAGGGCTTACGGCAATCAGCCCCAGCATTTT. Amino acid sequence: CASRAYGNQPQHF.

V usage is TRBV4-3 and J usage is TRBJ2-5, with 7 bases aligning to TRBD1. The tail of the sequence fits TRBJ2-7 better, so the J call may be wrong. Per germline, CDR1 LGHNA and CDR2 YSLEER. CDR3 size: 13 residues. CDR3 amino acids: CASSQEQGYEQYF. DNA of the CDR3: TGCGCCAGCAGCCAAGAACAGGGGTACGAGCAGTACTTC.

The rearrangement joins TRBV5-1 to TRBJ1-6; D perhaps matches TRBD1 (6 bases). The V end was cut by 4 bases, the J end by 4 bases, with 18 bases between. CDR3 size: 17 residues. The germline V gene has CDR1 SGHRS and CDR2 YFSETQ. The CDR3 DNA reads as TGCGCCAGCAGCCCGGGGACACCTATGAAATATAATTCACCCCTCCACTTT. Translated: CASSPGTPMKYNSPLHF.

The rearrangement uses TRBV4-1 and TRBJ2-2; 7 bases fit TRBD1. The J segment lost 6 bases and the V segment lost 6 bases, leaving 16 bases of the junction unmatched. CDR1 is MGHRA, CDR2 YSYEKL, per germline. CDR3 length equals 17 residues. CDR3 nucleotide sequence: TGCGCCAGCAGTAACCGGGACAGTCGGGTCGGAGCCGGGGAGCTGTTTTTT. Translating it yields CASSNRDSRVGAGELFF.

This clone has a single count. The chain couples TRBV29-1 to TRBJ1-1; 8 nucleotides agree with TRBD1. Germline lookup yields CDR1 SQVTM and CDR2 ANQGSEA. The CDR3 runs to 12 residues. Trimming removed 7 bases from V and 1 base from J; junction bases left unmatched: 2. The CDR3 loop reads CSAGTGNTEAFF. The CDR3 nucleotides read TGCAGCGCCGGGACAGGGAACACTGAAGCTTTCTTT.

This clone was detected a few times. The rearrangement links TRBV4-3 to TRBJ1-1; D not certain. Between the trimmed V and J ends, which lost 3 bases and 1 base, there was a span of 9 bases. Per the germline V gene, CDR1 is LGHNA and CDR2 is YSLEER. The CDR3 length is 14 residues. CDR3 loop: CASSHTQSNTEAFF. The CDR3 nucleotides read TGCGCCAGCAGCCACACACAGTCGAACACTGAAGCTTTCTTT.

V usage is TRBV6-4 and J usage is TRBJ2-7, with 8 bases fitting TRBD2. The CDR3 covers 13 residues. Trimming removed 2 bases from V and 6 bases from J; junction bases left unmatched: 3. CDR1 MRHNA and CDR2 SNTAGT come from the germline V gene. The CDR3: CASSDNGGGEQYF. DNA for the CDR3: TGTGCCAGCAGTGACAACGGGGGGGGCGAGCAGTACTTC.

Concerning this clone itself: One end of the junction is discordant with germline, which a read error may explain. The chain employs TRBV7-7 and TRBJ2-1, with 9 bases lining up with TRBD2. The CDR3 is made up of 14 amino acids. The V gene's germline CDR1 is SSHAT and CDR2 FNYEAQ (reference sequence). The CDR3 nucleotides are TGTGCTAGCAGCCTAGCGGGGCGTTACAATGAGCAGTTCTTC. Its protein is CASSLAGRYNEQFF.

V and J are TRBV28 and TRBJ1-2; no clear D gene. The CDR3 has 14 amino acids. V gave up 3 bases and J gave up 5 bases, with 13 bases separating them. CDR1 is MDHEN and CDR2 is SYDVKM in the germline V gene. The CDR3 region is CASSFRRKVYGYTF. Here the CDR3 DNA reads TGTGCCAGCAGTTTTCGCAGGAAAGTTTATGGCTACACCTTC.

The chain recombines TRBV9 with TRBJ2-5; 10 bases line up with TRBD2. The CDR3 runs to 16 residues. Germline CDR1 is SGDLS and CDR2 is YYNGEE. Trimming cost V 4 bases and J 2 bases; bases outside gene matches: 8. CDR3 sequence (DNA): TGTGCCAGCAGCTTAAATCTAGCGGGGGATCAAGAGACCCAGTACTTC. Translating gives CASSLNLAGDQETQYF.

J is TRBJ1-1 and V is TRBV7-9, with 8 bases fitting TRBD1. This CDR3 has 14 amino acids. The germline V gene encodes CDR1 SEHNR and CDR2 FQNEAQ (reference sequence). After removal of 4 bases from V and 0 bases from J, the junction contained 1 base not matched to a gene. The CDR3 protein is CASSSGGVNTEAFF. The CDR3 DNA sequence: TGTGCCAGCAGCTCAGGGGGCGTGAACACTGAAGCTTTCTTT.

This rearrangement joins TRBV19 to TRBJ2-7, with 9 bases identical to TRBD1. The CDR3 loop spans 14 amino acids. CDR1 is LNHDA and CDR2 is SQIVND in the germline V gene (reference sequence). V lost 5 bases, J lost 6 bases, and 8 bases stayed unmatched. The CDR3 DNA sequence: TGTGCCAGTAGTCCCCCGGGACAGGGCTTCGAGCAGTACTTC. Protein product: CASSPPGQGFEQYF.

On this clone: Without the conserved terminal phenylalanine or tryptophan, this CDR3 likely stems from a read error. The limits of the CDR3 on the DNA are not certain, so only TCRdb's listed CDR3 is given. This chain connects TRBV11-3 to TRBJ1-1; the D call in the table, TRBD1, was not verified against the DNA. Termini included, the CDR3 measures 9 amino acids. Germline CDR1 SGHNT, CDR2 YENEEA. The CDR3 sequence: CASSFQAPQ.

The V and J genes are TRBV27 and TRBJ1-2; D gene uncertain. Trimming removed 3 bases from V and 6 bases from J, with 14 bases in between. Germline CDR1 MNHEY, CDR2 SMNVEV (reference sequence). The CDR3 sequence is 14 residues long. The CDR3 DNA sequence: TGTGCCAGCAGTTTGCGGGGTGGATGGCATGGCTACACCTTC. Its translation is CASSLRGGWHGYTF.